Sequencing of this T cell receptor (beta chain) was carried out in a study of CD8 T cells in Susac syndrome. About this clonotype: The target antigen is unknown.

In blood CD8+ and CD4+ T cells, TCR beta underwent sequencing. Each multiple sclerosis control was a treatment-naive patient with relapsing-remitting disease that was either stable or active. CDR1 is MDHEN and CDR2 is SYDVKM in the germline V gene. CDR3 length equals 15 residues. The V gene end was trimmed by 0 bases and the J gene end by 4 bases; junction bases not matched to a gene: 2. RNA was extracted with the RNeasy kit, and a quantity of roughly 0.5 to 1 ug was reverse transcribed using random hexamers. Amplification of the TCR beta CDR3 was carried out by immunoSEQ multiplex PCR, which spanned a total of 54 Vbeta and 13 Jbeta segments. From the immunoSEQ multiplex PCR reads, TCRdb called clonotypes with MiXCR, one entry per CDR3 protein. The sample shows about 69,000 distinct CDR3 sequences, more than 85% of them seen only once. Study results and limitations: It was acknowledged by the study that relatively few individuals were included in its TCR sequencing and HLA analysis.

This sequence joins TRBV28 and TRBJ1-4; 7 bases are shared with TRBD1. Material: CD8+ T cells from PBMCs. The sequence derives from a human donor with multiple sclerosis. CDR3 coding DNA: TGTGCCAGCAGTTTATGGGGGACAGTTAATGAAAAACTGTTTTTT. Amino acids: CASSLWGTVNEKLFF.